The 3 T cell receptor beta chains listed next were all sequenced from one sample in a study of blood T cells in healthy people across ages. A sample-barcoded 5' primer and a J-beta primer mix were used in a second PCR of roughly 7 to 12 cycles. TCRdb re-called the 5' RACE reads with MiXCR, one entry per CDR3 protein. In the table there are 1 million or so distinct CDR3 sequences, under 30% of which are singletons. These sequences were also reported in another study, on T cells of mothers and their children.

Sequencing was performed on blood. The source of these receptors is a girl aged 2 to 10 in good health.

The V gene is TRBV2, the J gene TRBJ2-6; tentatively, D is TRBD1 or TRBD2 (6 bases each). V lost 2 bases and J lost 3, with 14 bases in between. From germline, CDR1 is SNHLY and CDR2 FYNNEI. The CDR3 has 17 amino acids. This CDR3 is CASSETVGGGGANVLTF. CDR3 DNA sequence: TGTGCCAGCAGTGAAACGGTGGGGGGCGGTGGGGCCAACGTCCTGACTTTC.

The gene calls are TRBV7-9 and TRBJ2-3, with TRBD2 matching 11 bases. With 5 bases clipped from V and 0 bases from J, the junction kept 7 bases outside the gene matches. The CDR3 length is 17 residues. Germline V gene sequence: CDR1 SEHNR, CDR2 FQNEAQ (reference sequence). CDR3 sequence reads: CASSPSIAGGSTDTQYF. The CDR3 nucleotides read TGTGCCAGCAGCCCCTCGATAGCGGGAGGGAGCACAGATACGCAGTATTTT.

In this sample, this clonotype turned up many times. The chain couples TRBV20-1 to TRBJ2-2; D is unresolved. The germline gives CDR1 DFQATT, CDR2 SNEGSKA (reference sequence). Trimming took 0 bases from V and 5 from J, leaving 16 bases between them. The CDR3 has 16 residues. CDR3 nucleotides: TGCAGTGCTAGAGAAAAGGGTCAAGGCTTGACCGGGGAGCTGTTTTTT. Translation: CSAREKGQGLTGELFF.